Listed here are 9 T cell receptor beta chains from one sample, sequenced in a study of STAT5B mutations in CD4+ large granular lymphocyte leukemia. Some clones are missing from TCRdb's copy, which holds only in-frame ones; the method was immunoSEQ multiplex PCR. The sample includes fewer than 40,000 clones, 76% of them seen just once. Sample: CD4+ T cells from blood buffy coats. These receptors came from a human donor in good health.

The chain has TRBV15 and TRBJ1-5; TRBD1 agrees at 7 bases. V lost 1 base to trimming and J lost 4 bases; unmatched junction nucleotides: 4. This CDR3 region has 15 residues. Germline-derived CDR1 and CDR2 are LNHNV and YYDKDF (reference sequence). CDR3 nucleotide sequence: TGTGCCACCAGCAGAGGTTCAGGGGGAAATCAGCCCCAGCATTTT. Amino acid sequence: CATSRGSGGNQPQHF.

This clone was observed once. The J gene is TRBJ2-4, the V gene TRBV6-1; D may be TRBD1 (5 bases). Trimming pared 3 bases from V and 3 bases from J, leaving 12 bases between. The CDR3 extends over 15 amino acids. Germline assignment: CDR1 MNHNS and CDR2 SASEGT. The CDR3 region has the DNA TGTGCCAGCAGTGACGGGCAGGGCGACAAAAACATTCAGTACTTC. As protein: CASSDGQGDKNIQYF.

The genes are TRBV5-5 and TRBJ2-2; D is possibly TRBD2 (7 bases). The CDR3 consists of 17 residues. Trimming shortened V by 2 bases and J by 6 bases, and 20 bases separated the two germline ends. Germline V lookup: CDR1 SGHKS, CDR2 YYEKEE (reference sequence). Here the CDR3 reads CASSFPRGRGGSGELFF. The DNA for the CDR3 is TGTGCCAGCAGCTTCCCCCGTGGAAGGGGGGGATCCGGGGAGCTGTTTTTT.

This rearrangement joins TRBV6-1 to TRBJ1-2, with a weak D call TRBD1 (5 bases). V lost 6 bases to trimming and J lost 5 bases, with 10 bases between them. The CDR3 has 12 residues. Germline V gene lookup returns CDR1 MNHNS and CDR2 SASEGT. The CDR3 nucleotides are TGTGCCAGCAGCGGGACTGTATATGGCTACACCTTC. It translates to CASSGTVYGYTF.

This clone came up a few times. This chain joins TRBV29-1 and TRBJ1-1, with 8 bases matching TRBD1. The CDR3 sequence is 14 residues long. J was trimmed by 7 bases and V by 7 bases; bases with no gene match: 14. Germline values: CDR1 SQVTM, CDR2 ANQGSEA. In DNA form, the CDR3 reads TGCAGCGCTCACTCCGGGACAGGAGACATTGAAGCTTTCTTT. Translating gives CSAHSGTGDIEAFF.

J is TRBJ1-4 and V is TRBV27; D possibly corresponds to TRBD1 (5 bases). The CDR3 sequence is 18 residues long. Germline V gene lookup returns CDR1 MNHEY and CDR2 SMNVEV (reference sequence). Trimming took off 8 bases at V and 2 bases at J, with 24 bases between the two ends. In nucleotides, the CDR3 is TGTGCCAGCCCTCAACCCCTCCGGGACTTTCCTACTAATGAAAAACTGTTTTTT. Encoded protein: CASPQPLRDFPTNEKLFF.

The rearrangement uses TRBV7-9 and TRBJ2-1; TRBD2 matches 10 bases. Germline V gene lookup returns CDR1 SEHNR and CDR2 FQNEAQ (reference sequence). This CDR3 is 15 amino acids long. The trim removed 1 base at V and 6 bases at J, leaving 3 bases unmatched. CDR3 sequence: CASSLGGTSVNEQFF. Here the CDR3 DNA reads TGTGCCAGCAGCTTAGGCGGGACTAGCGTCAATGAGCAGTTCTTC.

The chain uses TRBV28 and TRBJ1-4; D perhaps matches TRBD1 (6 bases). Germline CDR1 is MDHEN and CDR2 is SYDVKM. The CDR3 extends over 15 amino acids. V was clipped by 6 bases and J by 7 bases, with 18 bases between them. DNA for the CDR3: TGTGCCAGCAGCCCCCCGGGGGGGCTAGGTGAAAAACTGTTTTTT. Translation: CASSPPGGLGEKLFF.

V is TRBV19 and J is TRBJ2-1; 7 bases line up with TRBD2. Germline CDR1 LNHDA, CDR2 SQIVND (reference sequence). The CDR3 is 15 residues long. V lost 6 bases to trimming and J lost 4 bases; unmatched junction nucleotides: 9. The CDR3 DNA sequence: TGTGCCAGTAGAGATCTAGCGGCCGGGTACAATGAGCAGTTCTTC. Protein sequence: CASRDLAAGYNEQFF.